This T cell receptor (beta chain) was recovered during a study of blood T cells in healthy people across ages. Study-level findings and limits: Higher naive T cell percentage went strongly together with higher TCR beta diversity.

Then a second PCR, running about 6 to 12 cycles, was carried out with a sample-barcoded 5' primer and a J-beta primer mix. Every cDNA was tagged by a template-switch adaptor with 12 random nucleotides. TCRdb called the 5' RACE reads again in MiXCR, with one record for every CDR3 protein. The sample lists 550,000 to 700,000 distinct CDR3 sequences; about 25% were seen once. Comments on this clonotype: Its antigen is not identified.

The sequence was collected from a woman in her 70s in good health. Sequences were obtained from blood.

The CDR3 sequence is CASSQETGIGYGYTF. In DNA form, the CDR3 reads TGTGCCAGCAGCCAGGAGACAGGCATTGGCTATGGCTACACCTTC. The chain links TRBV4-2 to TRBJ1-2; possible D gene TRBD1, 6 bases. Germline CDR1 LGHNA, CDR2 YNFKEQ. The V end was cut by 3 bases, the J end by 4 bases, with 15 bases between. The CDR3 consists of 15 residues.